These T cell receptor beta chains were read from a single sample in a study of T cell repertoires in cytomegalovirus infection. A single record per CDR3 protein comes from TCRdb applying MiXCR to the reads. This repertoire shows around 360,000 distinct CDR3 sequences, about 32% found once; its top ten account for 13%. These receptors are not linked to any known antigen. Sequencing used cultured PBMCs, obtained from culture after CMV antigen stimulation. The receptors were gathered from a human donor in good health (CMV status not recorded). Some clones in this sample may be carry-over from other donors' samples. CDR3s include the opening cysteine and the closing phenylalanine or tryptophan. A D gene is named only where the DNA matches it firmly. Some rows have no size entry. The others give once, few or many, or a class for an expanded clone.

v_gene	j_gene	d_gene	abundance	CDR3aa	CDR3nt
TRBV7-2	TRBJ1-5	.	few	CASSLDPGLGNQPQHF	TGTGCCAGCAGCTTAGACCCAGGGCTGGGCAATCAGCCCCAGCATTTT
TRBV20-1	TRBJ1-4	.	few	CSASSDKNEKLFF	TGCAGTGCTAGTAGCGACAAAAATGAAAAACTGTTTTTT
TRBV7-2	TRBJ2-5	TRBD1	many	CASSSRQGGETQYF	TGTGCCAGCAGCTCCAGACAGGGGGGCGAGACCCAGTACTTC
TRBV5-1	TRBJ2-2	TRBD1	few	CASRPRQGNTGELFF	TGCGCCAGCAGGCCCCGACAGGGGAACACCGGGGAGCTGTTTTTT
TRBV6-4	TRBJ2-1	.	many	CASSDSDNNEQFF	TGTGCCAGCAGTGACTCGGACAACAATGAGCAGTTCTTC
TRBV7-2	TRBJ1-6	TRBD1	few	CASSVGGDRSPLHF	TGTGCCAGCAGCGTCGGGGGGGACAGATCACCCCTCCACTTT
TRBV6-2/TRBV6-3	TRBJ1-5	TRBD1	few	CASSTPGQGRNNQPQHF	TGTGCCAGCAGTACCCCCGGACAGGGCAGGAACAATCAGCCCCAGCATTTT
TRBV5-1	TRBJ2-5	.	.	CASSQWGETQYF	TGCGCCAGCTCGCAGTGGGGAGAGACCCAGTACTTC
TRBV7-2	TRBJ2-1	TRBD2	.	CASSTSGTSVYNEQFF	TGTGCCAGCAGCACAAGCGGGACTAGCGTCTACAATGAGCAGTTCTTC
TRBV19	TRBJ1-1	.	once	CASSKRDRTEAFF	TGTGCCAGTAGTAAGAGGGACCGGACTGAAGCTTTCTTT
TRBV2	TRBJ2-1	.	.	CASSRGGAGYNEQFF	TGTGCCAGCAGTAGAGGAGGAGCGGGCTACAATGAGCAGTTCTTC
TRBV6-1	TRBJ1-1	.	.	CASGPFGQMNTEAFF	TGTGCCAGCGGGCCCTTCGGACAGATGAACACTGAAGCTTTCTTT
TRBV29-1	TRBJ2-1	TRBD2	few	CSVEGTSSEQFF	TGCAGCGTTGAGGGGACTAGTTCCGAGCAGTTCTTC
TRBV29-1	TRBJ1-2	.	.	CSVLDGSLGGYTF	TGCAGCGTTCTGGACGGTTCTCTCGGCGGCTACACCTTC
TRBV7-2	TRBJ1-1	.	many	CASSLLGMNTEAFF	TGTGCCAGCAGCTTATTGGGAATGAACACTGAAGCTTTCTTT
TRBV19	TRBJ2-1	.	.	CASSILHNEQFF	TGTGCCAGTAGTATCCTACACAATGAGCAGTTCTTC
TRBV19	TRBJ1-5	TRBD1	.	CACGQGSPQPQHF	TGTGCCTGCGGACAGGGGAGTCCTCAGCCCCAGCATTTT
TRBV3-1	TRBJ2-3	.	few	CASSPLRTDTQYF	TGTGCCAGCAGCCCACTCCGCACAGATACGCAGTATTTT
TRBV6-1	TRBJ2-7	.	.	CASSESGPQYF	TGTGCCAGCAGTGAATCCGGCCCCCAGTACTTC
TRBV4-3	TRBJ1-4	.	few	CASSQGDRTDEKLFF	TGCGCCAGCAGCCAAGGGGACCGGACAGACGAAAAACTGTTTTTT
TRBV11-2	TRBJ2-2	.	.	CASSLRGAGELFF	TGTGCCAGCAGCTTAAGAGGGGCCGGGGAGCTGTTTTTT
TRBV7-2	TRBJ2-7	TRBD2	many	CASSLWSGGNEQYF	TGTGCCAGCAGCTTATGGTCGGGAGGTAATGAGCAGTACTTC
TRBV12-3/TRBV12-4	TRBJ1-4	TRBD1	.	CASSQGQGEEKLFF	TGTGCCAGCAGTCAAGGACAGGGTGAAGAAAAACTGTTTTTT
TRBV11-2	TRBJ2-3	.	many	CASSRGNKVTQYF	TGTGCCAGCAGTAGGGGGAATAAGGTTACGCAGTATTTT
TRBV19	TRBJ2-1	TRBD2	few	CASSIGGGSYNEQFF	TGTGCCAGTAGTATAGGCGGGGGTTCCTACAATGAGCAGTTCTTC
TRBV4-1	TRBJ2-3	TRBD2	.	CASSPQGSGRAKDTQYF	TGCGCCAGCAGCCCCCAGGGTAGCGGGAGGGCCAAGGATACGCAGTATTTT
TRBV7-6	TRBJ2-5	.	.	CASSLASTGDRKTQYF	TGTGCCAGCAGCTTAGCGTCAACGGGAGATAGGAAGACCCAGTACTTC
TRBV6-1	TRBJ2-2	.	.	CASSEVLNTGELFF	TGTGCCAGCAGTGAAGTTCTGAACACCGGGGAGCTGTTTTTT
TRBV7-8	TRBJ2-3	.	.	CASSWRAGGGITDTQYF	TGTGCCAGCAGCTGGCGCGCAGGCGGAGGGATAACAGATACGCAGTATTTT
TRBV10-3	TRBJ2-7	.	.	CAISNNGGGEQYF	TGTGCCATCTCGAATAACGGGGGTGGCGAGCAGTACTTC
TRBV7-9	TRBJ2-7	.	.	CASSTVQGSYEQYF	TGTGCCAGCAGCACCGTACAGGGATCCTACGAGCAGTACTTC
TRBV12-3/TRBV12-4	TRBJ2-5	TRBD2	.	CASSPPGRGFGETQYF	TGTGCCAGCAGCCCCCCTGGGCGGGGGTTCGGAGAGACCCAGTACTTC
TRBV7-2	TRBJ2-1	TRBD2	few	CASSPLAGADGEQFF	TGTGCCAGCAGCCCGCTAGCGGGAGCTGACGGCGAGCAGTTCTTC
TRBV11-2	TRBJ2-1	.	.	CASSLDRLAEQFF	TGTGCCAGCAGCTTAGATCGCCTAGCGGAGCAGTTCTTC
TRBV4-1	TRBJ2-7	.	.	CASSPRTESYEQYF	TGCGCCAGCAGCCCCCGGACTGAATCCTACGAGCAGTACTTC
TRBV27	TRBJ2-3	TRBD2	.	CASRPGGAFTDTQYF	TGTGCCAGCAGACCCGGGGGGGCGTTCACAGATACGCAGTATTTT
TRBV12-3/TRBV12-4	TRBJ1-5	TRBD1	few	CASSLGQGLPQHF	TGTGCCAGCAGTTTAGGACAGGGATTACCCCAGCATTTT
TRBV4-1	TRBJ1-5	TRBD1	few	CASSHRTGRLQPQHF	TGCGCCAGCAGCCACCGGACAGGGAGACTTCAGCCCCAGCATTTT
TRBV7-8	TRBJ2-5	.	few	CASSLERVGVAGETQYF	TGTGCCAGCAGCTTAGAAAGGGTTGGGGTAGCCGGGGAGACCCAGTACTTC
TRBV27	TRBJ2-5	.	.	CASSISTGETQYF	TGTGCCAGCAGTATCTCGACGGGGGAGACCCAGTACTTC
TRBV7-2	TRBJ1-5	.	.	CASSLRFSNQPQHF	TGTGCCAGCAGCTTAAGGTTTAGCAATCAGCCCCAGCATTTT
TRBV10-3	TRBJ2-1	TRBD2	.	CAIRSGTSGTDRIF	TGTGCCATCAGATCCGGGACTAGCGGGACGGATAGGATCTTC
TRBV27	TRBJ2-5	.	many	CASSLAPQGTQYF	TGTGCCAGCAGTTTAGCCCCCCAGGGGACCCAGTACTTC
TRBV4-1	TRBJ1-1	TRBD1	.	CASSQLWGQSINTEAFF	TGCGCCAGCAGCCAATTATGGGGACAGTCGATAAACACTGAAGCTTTCTTT
TRBV7-2	TRBJ2-3	.	.	CASRTTGQDTQYF	TGTGCCAGCAGAACGACAGGACAGGATACGCAGTATTTT
TRBV7-3	TRBJ2-3	.	.	CASSSRPTPSETDTQYF	TGTGCCAGCAGCTCTCGACCGACTCCCTCGGAAACAGATACGCAGTATTTT
TRBV15	TRBJ2-1	TRBD1	.	CATSRDLGQGHNEQFF	TGTGCCACCAGCAGAGATCTAGGACAGGGGCACAATGAGCAGTTCTTC
TRBV12-3/TRBV12-4	TRBJ2-3	.	.	CASSPLGRKDTQYF	TGTGCCAGCAGTCCCCTGGGGAGGAAAGATACGCAGTATTTT
TRBV7-2	TRBJ2-1	.	many	CASSLATSRHNEQFF	TGTGCCAGCAGCTTAGCGACTAGTCGACACAATGAGCAGTTCTTC